The sequence of this T cell receptor (beta chain) was determined in a study of tumor-infiltrating lymphocytes in primary liver carcinoma (dated by TCRdb to about 2017). With respect to the entire study: Between late 2015 and early 2016, about 5 patients in China with histopathologically diagnosed primary liver carcinoma had their tumors surgically resected. Of the five patients, three men and two women aged 30 to 69 years, four had hepatocellular carcinoma and one had combined HCC and intrahepatic cholangiocarcinoma. The five patients had tumors of stage T1-T3 N0M0, with maximum diameters ranging from about 4 to 11 cm. Each sample produced about 3.5 to 8 million productive TCRbeta reads, and read depth showed no significant difference between tissue types. For each liver tumor, the study sampled five regions along with adjacent normal tissue and blood, and applied TCRbeta repertoire sequencing, expression microarrays and whole-exome sequencing. A total of 35 or so specimens from 5 patients went through TCRbeta repertoire sequencing, namely 25 tumor regions, 5 adjacent noncancerous liver tissues and 5 peripheral blood samples. Technical replicate repertoires showed high reproducibility, with mean shared-clone rates roughly 0.89 and correlation coefficients above 0.98.

RNA from unsorted whole blood was extracted with TRIzol reagent, and germline DNA was obtained with the DNeasy Blood & Tissue kit. At the time of sampling, the patients had chronic HBV infection and had not received any treatment. About 3.7 milliliters of peripheral blood were collected into K2EDTA tubes before surgery. Regarding this clonotype: No cognate antigen has been identified for it. Per-nucleotide qualities are absent, and no much larger clonotype sits a single base away.

Results the study describes overall, beyond this receptor: Pairs of tumor regions showed greater repertoire overlap (mean around 36%) than tumor-adjacent pairs (about 17%) or tumor-blood pairs (approximately 15%), which is consistent with antigen-driven expansion. The top 250 clones accounted for a significantly greater share of the repertoire in tumors than in blood (p = 0.039). Only the TCR beta chain was sequenced, which likely underestimates true repertoire diversity because unpaired alpha chains were not captured. The study included only five patients, and the authors note findings should be validated in a larger study. Bulk unsorted samples precluded comparing CD4+ and CD8+ T cell repertoires.

Starting from about 550 ng total RNA, TCRbeta-specific cDNA was produced by reverse transcription with a constant-region primer and ProtoScript II reverse transcriptase. Construction of the TCRbeta libraries relied on three nested rounds of multiplex PCR, following a slightly modified ARM-PCR procedure. A final 25-cycle PCR with Deep VentR polymerase added sample barcodes and Illumina adapters. Before sequencing, amplicons of 200-500 bp were purified from gel using a QIAquick gel extraction kit. The TCRbeta amplicons were sequenced with 250-bp paired-end reads on an Illumina HiSeq 2500. The paper's data handling went like this. Quality trimming of reads was performed with Trimmomatic v0.33, and paired reads were merged with FLASH v1.2.11 so that full CDR3 sequences could be recovered. V, D and J germline segments were assigned to the rearranged TCRbeta sequences by MiGEC v1.2.1b. VDJtools v1.0.0 computed clonotype statistics and Shannon-Wiener diversity indices. Except for diversity analysis, only the 250 most abundant clonotypes of each sample were used in subsequent analyses to reduce sampling bias. TCRdb itself trimmed the public reads at Q25 with fastp, ran MiXCR and retained productive beta chains. Identical CDR3 protein sequences are pooled into one entry, listed with their most common genes and DNA. The V and J calls follow TCRdb's processing rather than the paper's. The sample table holds fewer than 400,000 distinct CDR3 sequences, of which 65% were seen once. Of the sample, roughly 8.6% falls within the top ten clones.

Sequencing was done on a sample of peripheral blood. The clonotype was recovered from a man between 40 and 49 years old with primary liver carcinoma and hepatitis B virus infection.

The sequenced DNA: TGTGCCAGCAGCTTTTCGACTAGCGGGAGCTTCGGCGGGACCGGGGAGCTGTTTTTT. Translated, it reads CASSFSTSGSFGGTGELFF. Recombination connected TRBV5-6 to TRBJ2-2; TRBD2 agrees with 12 junctional bases. The germline V gene encodes CDR1 SGHDT and CDR2 YYEEEE. Taken from cysteine to phenylalanine, the CDR3 has 19 residues. CDR3 DNA is the only sequence kept; it has 57 bases, read in frame from the first base. Unmatched junction bases come to 13, with V trimmed by 2 bases and J by 5 bases.